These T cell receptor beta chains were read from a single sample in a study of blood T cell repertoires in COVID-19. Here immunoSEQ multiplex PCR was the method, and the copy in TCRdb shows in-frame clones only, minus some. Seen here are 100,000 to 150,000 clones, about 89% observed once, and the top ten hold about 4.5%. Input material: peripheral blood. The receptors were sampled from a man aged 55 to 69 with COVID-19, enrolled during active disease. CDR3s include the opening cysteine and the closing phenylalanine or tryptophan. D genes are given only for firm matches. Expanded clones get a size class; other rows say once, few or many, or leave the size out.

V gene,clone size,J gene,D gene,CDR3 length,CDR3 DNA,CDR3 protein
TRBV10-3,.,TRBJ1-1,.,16,TGTGCCATCAGTGATATGTGGGGAGGGCGGGACACTGAAGCTTTCTTT,CAISDMWGGRDTEAFF
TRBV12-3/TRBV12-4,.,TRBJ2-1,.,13,TGTGCCAGCAGTCCCGGTCTAAGTAATGAGCAGTTCTTC,CASSPGLSNEQFF
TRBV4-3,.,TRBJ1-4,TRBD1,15,TGCGCCAGCAGCCACCAGACAGGGAATAATGAAAAACTGTTTTTT,CASSHQTGNNEKLFF
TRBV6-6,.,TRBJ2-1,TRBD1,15,TGTGCCAGCACCCCTGCAGGGGGCACGTACCATGAGCAGTTCTTC,CASTPAGGTYHEQFF
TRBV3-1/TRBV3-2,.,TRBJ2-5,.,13,TGTGCCAGCAGCGACAGGTACCAAGAGACCCAGTACTTC,CASSDRYQETQYF
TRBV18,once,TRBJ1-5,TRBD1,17,TGTGCCAGCTCACCACCCTCGGAGAGGGGGCGATTTCAGCCCCAGCATTTT,CASSPPSERGRFQPQHF
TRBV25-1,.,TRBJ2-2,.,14,TGTGCCAGCAGTGACAGGGGTAGAACCGGGGAGCTGTTTTTT,CASSDRGRTGELFF
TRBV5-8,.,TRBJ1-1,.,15,TGTGCCAGCAGCATAGGGACACTCTTGAACACTGAAGCTTTCTTT,CASSIGTLLNTEAFF
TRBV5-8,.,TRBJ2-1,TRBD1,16,TGTGCCAGCAGCTTACGATTGACAGGGAACTACAATGAGCAGTTCTTC,CASSLRLTGNYNEQFF
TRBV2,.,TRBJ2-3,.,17,TGTGCCAGCAGGGAAGGGGTCCGGGGGAGTTTCACAGATACGCAGTATTTT,CASREGVRGSFTDTQYF
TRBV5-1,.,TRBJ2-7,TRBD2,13,TGCGCCAGCAGCCCCCGGGAGGGCGGCGAGCAGTACTTC,CASSPREGGEQYF
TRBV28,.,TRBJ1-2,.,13,TGTGCCAGCAGACAGACAGCATTCTATGGCTACACCTTC,CASRQTAFYGYTF
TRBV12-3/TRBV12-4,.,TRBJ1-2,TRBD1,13,TGTGCCAGCAGCCCCCGACAGGGTTATGGCTACACCTTC,CASSPRQGYGYTF
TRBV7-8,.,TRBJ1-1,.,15,TGTGCCAGCAGCTTAGCAATAGGGGGGAACACTGAAGCTTTCTTT,CASSLAIGGNTEAFF
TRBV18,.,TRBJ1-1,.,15,TGTGCCAGCTCACCAATGACGGGGGGGAAGAATGAAGCTTTCTTT,CASSPMTGGKNEAFF
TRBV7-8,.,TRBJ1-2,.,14,TGTGCCAGCAGCGTAACCGGGACATTCGACGGCTACACCTTC,CASSVTGTFDGYTF
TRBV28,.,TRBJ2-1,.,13,TGTGCCATTATCGCGGGACAGTACAATGAGCAGTTCTTC,CAIIAGQYNEQFF
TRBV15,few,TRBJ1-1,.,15,TGTGCCACCAGCAGGGAGGGCAGGGCCGTCACTGAAGCTTTCTTT,CATSREGRAVTEAFF
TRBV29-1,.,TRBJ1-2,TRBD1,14,TGCAGCGCGAGGACAGGGATAAATGGTTATGGCTACACCTTC,CSARTGINGYGYTF
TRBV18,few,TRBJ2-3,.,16,TGTGCCAGCTCACCCGGATGGGGGCCCAGCACAGATACGCAGTATTTT,CASSPGWGPSTDTQYF
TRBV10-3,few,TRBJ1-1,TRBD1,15,TGTGCCATCAGACCCGAGACAGGGATGAACACTGAAGCTTTCTTT,CAIRPETGMNTEAFF
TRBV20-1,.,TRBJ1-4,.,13,TGCAGTGCTAGTAGTGGGAGTCGGGAAAAACTGTTTTTT,CSASSGSREKLFF
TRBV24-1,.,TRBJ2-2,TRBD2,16,TGTGCCACCAGCGGAGGACGGGAGGGGAATACCGGGGAGCTGTTTTTT,CATSGGREGNTGELFF
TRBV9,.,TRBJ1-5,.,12,TGTGCCAGCAGCGTCGATGAGGGGCCCCAGCATTTT,CASSVDEGPQHF
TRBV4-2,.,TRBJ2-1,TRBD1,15,TGTGCCAGCAGCCAAGGAAATACAGGGGTGAATGAGCAGTTCTTC,CASSQGNTGVNEQFF
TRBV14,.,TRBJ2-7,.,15,TGTGCCAGCAGCCAAGATTCCCCCCGTCTAGCCAAGCAGTACTTC,CASSQDSPRLAKQYF
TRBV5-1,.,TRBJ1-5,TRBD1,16,TGCGCCAGCAGCGACGGGACAGGGGATTCCAATCAGCCCCAGCATTTT,CASSDGTGDSNQPQHF
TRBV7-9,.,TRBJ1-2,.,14,TGTGCCAGCAGCCCTGGGGATGGGGGGGCACTCTACACCTTC,CASSPGDGGALYTF
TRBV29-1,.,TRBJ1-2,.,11,TGCAGCCTCGGGTGGGACTATGGCTACACCTTC,CSLGWDYGYTF